The clone carrying this T cell receptor (beta chain) occurred once. CDR3 length: 14 residues. Germline lookup yields CDR1 DFQATT and CDR2 SNEGSKA (reference sequence). Trimming took 3 bases from V and 5 from J, leaving 13 bases between them. This sample was taken from a study of blood T cell repertoires in COVID-19. Study overall: Samples representing acute and convalescent COVID-19 were sourced from the United States, Italy and Spain. T cells, B-cell-depleted T cells, or PBMCs supplied cDNA or gDNA.

As processed by the authors: The authors estimated nucleated cell counts from reference gene primer amplification. Some clones are missing from TCRdb's copy, which holds only in-frame ones; the method was immunoSEQ multiplex PCR. V and J calls and clone size are given by that table; D and trimming were obtained from the DNA. The sample lists more than 95,000 clones, roughly 82% occurring once. V gene TRBV20-1 combines with J gene TRBJ1-4; D remains unclear. Specimen: peripheral blood. The receptor was derived from a man in his sixties with acute or convalescent COVID-19. In nucleotides, the CDR3 is TGCAGTGCTAGTTTTCCGCCCGAGAATGAAAAACTGTTTTTT. It codes for CSASFPPENEKLFF.